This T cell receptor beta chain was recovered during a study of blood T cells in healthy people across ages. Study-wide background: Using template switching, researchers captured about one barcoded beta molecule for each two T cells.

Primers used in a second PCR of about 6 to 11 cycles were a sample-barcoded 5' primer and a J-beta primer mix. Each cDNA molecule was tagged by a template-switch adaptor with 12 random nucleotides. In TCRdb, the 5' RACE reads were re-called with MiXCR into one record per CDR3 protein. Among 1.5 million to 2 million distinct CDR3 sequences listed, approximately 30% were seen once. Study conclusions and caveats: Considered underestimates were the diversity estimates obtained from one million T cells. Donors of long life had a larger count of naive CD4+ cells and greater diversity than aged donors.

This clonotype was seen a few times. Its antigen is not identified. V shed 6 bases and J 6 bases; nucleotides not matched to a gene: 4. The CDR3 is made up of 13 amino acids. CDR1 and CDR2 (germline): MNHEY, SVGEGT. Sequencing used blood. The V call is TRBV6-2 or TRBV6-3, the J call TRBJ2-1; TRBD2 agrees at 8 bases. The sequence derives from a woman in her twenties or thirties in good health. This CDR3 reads CASRTGTSNEQFF. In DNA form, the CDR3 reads TGTGCCAGCAGAACCGGGACTAGCAATGAGCAGTTCTTC.